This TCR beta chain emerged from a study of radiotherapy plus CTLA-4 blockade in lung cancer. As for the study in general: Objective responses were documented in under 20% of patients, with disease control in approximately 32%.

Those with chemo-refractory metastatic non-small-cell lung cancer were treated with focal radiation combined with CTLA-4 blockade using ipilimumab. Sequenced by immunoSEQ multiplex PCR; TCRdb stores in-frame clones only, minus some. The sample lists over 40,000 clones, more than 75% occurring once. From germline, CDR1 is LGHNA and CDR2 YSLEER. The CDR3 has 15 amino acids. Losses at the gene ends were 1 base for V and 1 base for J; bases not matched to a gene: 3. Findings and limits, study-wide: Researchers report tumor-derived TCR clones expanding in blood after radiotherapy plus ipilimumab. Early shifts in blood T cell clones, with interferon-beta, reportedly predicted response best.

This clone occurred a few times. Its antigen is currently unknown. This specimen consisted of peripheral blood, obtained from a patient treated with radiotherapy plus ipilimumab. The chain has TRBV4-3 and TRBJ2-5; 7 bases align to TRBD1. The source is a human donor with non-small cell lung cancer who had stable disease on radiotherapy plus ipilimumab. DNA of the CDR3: TGCGCCAGCAGCCAAGCTAGACAGGGCCAAGAGACCCAGTACTTC. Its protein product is CASSQARQGQETQYF.